These 9 T cell receptor beta chains originate from one sample sequenced in a study of siplizumab effects on memory and regulatory T cells. This table comes from immunoSEQ multiplex PCR, and its TCRdb copy is limited to in-frame clones, with some not included. Among under 70,000 clones, about 80% were seen once, and the ten largest hold roughly 0.4%. The specimen was memory CD4+ T cells sorted from blood. The source of these receptors is a human donor in good health.

The genes are TRBV29-1 and TRBJ1-5; tentatively, D is TRBD1 (6 bases). V lost 4 bases and J lost 0, with 13 bases in between. Germline loops: CDR1 SQVTM, CDR2 ANQGSEA. The CDR3 sequence is 15 residues long. The CDR3 here is CSVVFAGDSNQPQHF. The CDR3 DNA sequence: TGCAGCGTTGTATTTGCAGGGGATAGCAATCAGCCCCAGCATTTT.

V is TRBV7-8 and J is TRBJ2-1; 8 bases fit TRBD2. CDR1 SGHVS and CDR2 FQNEAQ come from the germline V gene. Losses at the gene ends were 1 base for V and 6 bases for J; bases not matched to a gene: 8. The CDR3 runs 16 residues. CDR3 protein: CASSLVFQRGINEQFF. The DNA for the CDR3 is TGTGCCAGCAGCTTAGTTTTTCAGCGGGGGATCAATGAGCAGTTCTTC.

This rearrangement joins TRBV28 to TRBJ1-2, with no clear D. Per the germline V gene, CDR1 is MDHEN and CDR2 is SYDVKM. V shed 6 bases and J shed 7 bases, with 12 bases lying between them. The CDR3 totals 12 residues. In DNA, the CDR3 is TGTGCCAGCAGACGGCCCCCACGTGGCTACACCTTC. This translates into CASRRPPRGYTF.

The chain carries TRBV5-6 and TRBJ2-3; D not certain. Germline V gives CDR1 SGHDT, CDR2 YYEEEE. Trimming left V 0 bases short and J 2 bases short, with 7 bases between. The CDR3 runs 14 residues. DNA of the CDR3: TGTGCCAGCAGCTTGGTCCAGGTCACAGATACGCAGTATTTT. Its translation: CASSLVQVTDTQYF. The complete variable domain, with remaining parts taken from reference TRBV5-6 and TRBJ2-3, reads DAGVTQSPTHLIKTRGQQVTLRCSPKSGHDTVSWYQQALGQGPQFIFQYYEEEERQRGNFPDRFSGHQFPNYSSELNVNALLLGDSALYLCASSLVQVTDTQYFGPGTRLTVL.

The chain uses TRBV12-1 and TRBJ2-4; TRBD2, the D gene given by the table, was not confirmed from the DNA. TRBV12-1 counts as a pseudogene. This CDR3 has 18 residues. The CDR3 here is CASSFEAGGCLAKNIQYF. The CDR3 DNA follows: TGTGCCAGCAGCTTTGAAGCGGGGGGGTGTCTTGCCAAAAACATTCAGTACTTC.

The rearrangement links TRBV5-4 to TRBJ2-3, with 8 bases fitting TRBD2. V lost 4 bases to trimming and J lost 6 bases; unmatched junction nucleotides: 7. Germline CDR1 reads SGHNT; CDR2 reads YYREEE (reference sequence). The CDR3 spans 14 residues. The CDR3 DNA reads as TGTGCCAGCAGCAGACGGGGGGGCGAGGATACGCAGTATTTT. This codes for CASSRRGGEDTQYF.

The V gene is TRBV6-1, the J gene TRBJ1-5; no clear D gene. The CDR3 contains 13 residues. The germline V gene encodes CDR1 MNHNS and CDR2 SASEGT. With 7 bases removed from V and 1 base from J, the gap between germline ends came to 8 bases. The DNA of the CDR3 is TGTGCCAGCAATTCGGGAAGCAATCAGCCCCAGCATTTT. It encodes CASNSGSNQPQHF.

The chain has TRBV5-1 and TRBJ2-2; 9 bases are a match to TRBD1. The CDR3 has 16 amino acids. Germline V gene sequence: CDR1 SGHRS, CDR2 YFSETQ. Germline trimming cut 4 bases from V and 6 bases from J; bases unmatched to any gene: 10. CDR3 region: CASSPPFTGGSGELFF. For the CDR3, the DNA is TGCGCCAGCAGCCCACCCTTCACAGGGGGCTCCGGGGAGCTGTTTTTT.

This clone has only one observation. This sequence joins TRBV6-5 and TRBJ2-7; D gene uncertain. The CDR3 has 12 amino acids. The V end was cut by 4 bases, the J end by 6 bases, with 10 bases between. Germline CDR1 MNHEY, CDR2 SVGAGI. The CDR3 DNA is TGTGCCAGCAGTTCGACACTCTCCGAGCAGTACTTC. Protein product: CASSSTLSEQYF.